One and the same sample provided the 20 T cell receptor beta chains below, sequenced in a study of T cell repertoires in cytomegalovirus infection (dated by TCRdb to between 2017 and 2020). The data were produced on an Illumina HiSeq 1500. Starting from the raw public reads, TCRdb applied fastp trimming at Q25, assembled clones with MiXCR and retained in-frame beta chains. Rows with a matching CDR3 protein are joined into one entry that keeps the most common DNA and genes. The table for this sample lists 150,000 or so distinct CDR3 sequences; 5.5% to 7% of them were counted only once. 18% of the sample is held by the ten biggest clonotypes. Sequenced: PBMCs. Receptors originate from a human donor in good health (CMV status not recorded). Some clones in this sample may be carry-over from other donors' samples.

The table lists this clonotype with many counts. The V call is TRBV7-2, the J call TRBJ2-3, with unresolved D. Deletions cut 1 base from V and 5 bases from J, with 7 bases between. The germline V gene has CDR1 SGHTA and CDR2 FQGNSA. This CDR3 is 13 amino acids long. CDR3 amino acids: CASSLGFRDTQYF. The CDR3 nucleotides read TGTGCCAGCAGCTTAGGGTTCAGAGATACGCAGTATTTT.

This clonotype was counted many times. The chain employs TRBV7-6 and TRBJ2-3, with unresolved D. This CDR3 has 14 amino acids. V dropped 5 bases and J dropped 1 base, with 10 bases sitting between them. Per germline, CDR1 SGHVS and CDR2 FNYEAQ. CDR3 nucleotide sequence: TGTGCCAGCAGCAACCGTAGAGGCACAGATACGCAGTATTTT. This gives the protein CASSNRRGTDTQYF.

A remark on this clonotype: It may be a read error: a sequence one base away is much more abundant. The chain carries TRBV6-2 or TRBV6-3 and TRBJ1-2; no definite D call. The CDR3 spans 14 residues. Germline V gene lookup returns CDR1 MNHEY and CDR2 SVGEGT. Trimming took 6 bases from V and 8 from J, leaving 19 bases between them. The CDR3 region is CASRTPGREEGYTF. The DNA of the CDR3 is TGTGCCAGCAGGACTCCGGGAAGGGAGGAAGGCTACACCTTC.

This clonotype has a count of ten or more. The CDR3 DNA reads TGTGCCAGCTCACCCACGGGGAACACCGGGGAGCTGTTTTTT. Translating gives CASSPTGNTGELFF. This chain joins TRBV18 and TRBJ2-2, with D unresolved. The germline gives CDR1 KGHSH, CDR2 LQKENI. The length of the CDR3 is 14 residues. The V and J ends lost 3 bases and 1 base respectively, with 6 bases between them.

This clonotype showed up just a few times. The chain recombines TRBV18 with TRBJ2-3; D unresolved. V was trimmed by 1 base and J by 4 bases, leaving 6 bases between them. CDR3 length equals 13 residues. Germline loops: CDR1 KGHSH, CDR2 LQKENI. The CDR3 DNA reads as TGTGCCAGCTCACCACAGACTTCAGATACGCAGTATTTT. The encoded protein is CASSPQTSDTQYF.

The table lists this clonotype with a few counts. This rearrangement joins TRBV28 to TRBJ2-7; 9 bases map to TRBD1. Germline trimming cut 3 bases from V and 1 base from J; bases unmatched to any gene: 10. The length of the CDR3 is 17 residues. Germline assignment: CDR1 MDHEN and CDR2 SYDVKM. CDR3 sequence (DNA): TGTGCCAGCAGTTTCCCCATACCGGGACAGGGATCCTACGAGCAGTACTTC. Translation gives CASSFPIPGQGSYEQYF.

In its sample, this clonotype was seen a few times. The CDR3 DNA reads TGCGCCAGCAGTGAGTCCCGACAAGTTGGCTACACCTTC. Its protein product is CASSESRQVGYTF. This chain links TRBV10-1 with TRBJ1-2; no firm D call. The CDR3 has 13 amino acids. In germline, CDR1 is WNHNN, CDR2 SYGVQD (reference sequence). Deletions cut 0 bases from V and 7 bases from J, with 9 bases between.

This clonotype came up a few times. The J gene is TRBJ1-5, the V gene TRBV7-9; D perhaps matches TRBD1 (5 bases). Germline CDR1 reads SEHNR; CDR2 reads FQNEAQ (reference sequence). The V and J ends lost 7 bases and 10 bases respectively, with 17 bases between them. The CDR3 sequence is 13 residues long. CDR3 region: CASTPQGTEPQHF. CDR3 nucleotide sequence: TGTGCCAGCACCCCCCAGGGAACTGAACCCCAGCATTTT.

This chain uses TRBV29-1 with TRBJ1-1; D is unresolved. The CDR3 runs to 11 residues. With 6 bases removed from V and 7 bases from J, the gap between germline ends came to 12 bases. CDR1 and CDR2 from the germline V gene are SQVTM and ANQGSEA. The DNA for the CDR3 is TGCAGCGTCGGAAATTCCCTTGAAGCTTTCTTT. It codes for CSVGNSLEAFF.

This clonotype was counted ten times or more. The rearrangement joins TRBV14 to TRBJ2-5, with 8 bases identical to TRBD2. Germline V gene lookup returns CDR1 SGHDN and CDR2 FVKESK. The junction had 8 bases not matched to a gene; V was cut back by 1 base and J by 4 bases. CDR3 length: 16 amino acids. DNA of the CDR3: TGTGCCAGCAGCCAAGCGACCGGGGGGGCCTTAGAGACCCAGTACTTC. It specifies CASSQATGGALETQYF.

This clonotype has just a few counts. V and J are TRBV7-2 and TRBJ1-4; TRBD1 is a possible D gene (5 bases). Trimming cost V 7 bases and J 4 bases, with 16 bases left between them. Germline CDR1 and CDR2: SGHTA and FQGNSA. The CDR3 extends over 15 amino acids. The CDR3 loop reads CASTKVGRGNEKLFF. The CDR3 nucleotides are TGTGCCAGCACCAAAGTGGGGCGGGGTAATGAAAAACTGTTTTTT.

Ten or more counts support this clonotype. The V and J genes are TRBV5-4 and TRBJ2-1; the match to TRBD2 covers 9 bases. This CDR3 contains 15 residues. Trimming took 8 bases from V and 1 from J; bases not matched to a gene: 7. Germline V gene sequence: CDR1 SGHNT, CDR2 YYREEE (reference sequence). The CDR3, as DNA: TGTGCCAGTGGAAGGACTAGCGAATCCTACAATGAGCAGTTCTTC. Protein sequence: CASGRTSESYNEQFF.

This clonotype was seen more than once but under ten times. This sequence joins TRBV7-6 and TRBJ2-3; 8 bases map to TRBD2. There are 14 residues in the CDR3. J gave up 6 bases and V 3 bases, and 5 bases lay outside the gene matches. CDR1 is SGHVS, CDR2 FNYEAQ, per germline. CDR3 sequence (DNA): TGTGCCAGCAGCTTGAGTAGCGGGGTTGATACGCAGTATTTT. Its protein is CASSLSSGVDTQYF.

The rearrangement links TRBV20-1 to TRBJ2-3, with 10 bases aligning to TRBD2. The V gene end was trimmed by 4 bases and the J gene end by 5 bases; junction bases not matched to a gene: 3. The CDR3 consists of 13 residues. Germline-derived CDR1 and CDR2 are DFQATT and SNEGSKA (reference sequence). The CDR3 protein is CSAKRGGIDTQYF. The CDR3 DNA follows: TGCAGTGCTAAGCGGGGGGGCATAGATACGCAGTATTTT.

This clonotype has at least ten counts. The CDR3 DNA reads TGTGCCAGCAGTTATGACCCGGGACAGGGTCCTGAAAAACTGTTTTTT. Its translation is CASSYDPGQGPEKLFF. The chain couples TRBV28 to TRBJ1-4; 9 nucleotides align to TRBD1. The CDR3 consists of 16 residues. Germline CDR1 is MDHEN and CDR2 is SYDVKM. With 4 bases clipped from V and 7 bases from J, the junction kept 10 bases outside the gene matches. Together with reference TRBV28 and TRBJ1-4, the CDR3 gives the full variable domain: DVKVTQSSRYLVKRTGEKVFLECVQDMDHENMFWYRQDPGLGLRLIYFSYDVKMKEKGDIPEGYSVSREKKERFSLILESASTNQTSMYLCASSYDPGQGPEKLFFGSGTQLSVL.

This clonotype has a handful of counts. The chain employs TRBV4-1 and TRBJ1-1; D is undetermined. Trimming took 4 bases from V and 7 from J, leaving 10 bases between them. The V gene's germline CDR1 is MGHRA and CDR2 YSYEKL. The CDR3 length is 12 residues. CDR3 sequence reads: CASSPSGSEAFF. In DNA form, the CDR3 reads TGCGCCAGCAGCCCAAGCGGGAGTGAAGCTTTCTTT.

This clonotype was recorded many times. The chain links TRBV29-1 to TRBJ2-6; TRBD1 agrees at 9 bases. Trimming removed 0 bases from V and 1 base from J; junction bases left unmatched: 13. This CDR3 contains 20 residues. Germline CDR1 and CDR2: SQVTM and ANQGSEA. The CDR3 DNA follows: TGCAGCGTTGAAGAAGATTGGCCGGGACAGGGACATTCTGGGGCCAACGTCCTGACTTTC. It translates to CSVEEDWPGQGHSGANVLTF.

V is TRBV29-1 and J is TRBJ1-1; a weak D match, TRBD1 (6 bases). The germline V gene encodes CDR1 SQVTM and CDR2 ANQGSEA. The CDR3 covers 13 residues. V was clipped by 4 bases and J by 3 bases, with 12 bases between them. The DNA for the CDR3 is TGCAGCGTTGTAGGGGGGCGCGACACTGAAGCTTTCTTT. It translates to CSVVGGRDTEAFF.

CDR3: CASSLTRTSSYEQYF. DNA of the CDR3: TGTGCCAGCAGCCTCACCCGGACTAGCTCCTACGAGCAGTACTTC. The chain combines TRBV7-2 with TRBJ2-7; 7 positions agree with TRBD2. V lost 5 bases, J lost 0 bases, and 7 bases stayed unmatched. CDR1 and CDR2 (germline): SGHTA, FQGNSA. This CDR3 has 15 residues.

This clonotype appeared many times. The chain is built from TRBV14 and TRBJ1-6, with a weak D call TRBD1 (5 bases). V shed 0 bases and J shed 10 bases, with 10 bases lying between them. This CDR3 is built from 14 residues. Germline CDR1 SGHDN, CDR2 FVKESK. This chain's CDR3 is CASSQEVRDSPLHF. CDR3 DNA sequence: TGTGCCAGCAGCCAAGAGGTTCGGGACTCACCCCTCCACTTT. Full variable domain (outside the CDR3, taken from reference TRBV14 and TRBJ1-6): EAGVTQFPSHSVIEKGQTVTLRCDPISGHDNLYWYRRVMGKEIKFLLHFVKESKQDESGMPNNRFLAERTGGTYSTLKVQPAELEDSGVYFCASSQEVRDSPLHFGNGTRLTVT.